Listed below are T cell receptor beta chains from one sample, sequenced in a study of tumor and adjacent non-tumor tissue in lung cancer. One entry per CDR3 protein, called by TCRdb with MiXCR from the multiplex PCR reads. Of about 200,000 distinct CDR3 sequences listed, around 70% are singletons. The sample consisted of lung tumor tissue. The receptor set was obtained from a man between 60 and 75 years old with non-small cell lung cancer. CDR3s include the opening cysteine and the closing phenylalanine or tryptophan. Fields, in order: CDR3 length, V gene, J gene, CDR3 protein.

>17|TRBV6-2/TRBV6-3|TRBJ2-1
CASSRQRTGSSYNEQLF
>16|TRBV28|TRBJ2-3
CASSFGAGGHTDTQYF
>16|TRBV6-1|TRBJ2-2
CASSERGKSSGGALFF
>18|TRBV6-1|TRBJ1-1
CASSERSRGLRGNTEAFF
>16|TRBV4-2|TRBJ1-4
CASSQETGRTNEKLFF
>16|TRBV20-1|TRBJ2-7
CSARASGRTITGEQYF
>14|TRBV7-9|TRBJ1-2
CASSSSSADYGHTF
>12|TRBV20-1|TRBJ1-4
CSLRPGGEKLFF
>14|TRBV11-2|TRBJ2-1
CANSLVSRGNEQFF
>14|TRBV6-2/TRBV6-3|TRBJ1-1
CASSYATANTEAFF
>15|TRBV6-2/TRBV6-3|TRBJ2-3
CAISPPWGRGDTQYF
>15|TRBV28|TRBJ2-7
CASSLSSLGAYEQYF
>14|TRBV29-1|TRBJ1-1
CSVEVNGTNTEAFF
>13|TRBV11-2|TRBJ2-5
CVSNLGQKETQYF
>13|TRBV6-1|TRBJ1-1
CARTGQVNTEAFF
>13|TRBV30|TRBJ2-7
CARNAGGPNEQYF
>15|TRBV11-3|TRBJ2-1
CASSLDGLAGNEQFF
>18|TRBV4-3|TRBJ1-2
CASSHLGSGLIGAYDYTF
>15|TRBV6-1|TRBJ2-7
CASTPSLRDSYEQYF
>13|TRBV29-1|TRBJ2-3
CSVTSGGIDTQYF
>14|TRBV29-1|TRBJ2-1
CSVSGSGRAIEQFF
>13|TRBV20-1|TRBJ1-2
CSAGISGQTNYTF
>15|TRBV6-1|TRBJ1-1
CPSILNPTGGTEAFF
>18|TRBV12-3/TRBV12-4|TRBJ2-1
CVISPTPGLAAIYNEQFF
>14|TRBV29-1|TRBJ2-2
CSAGRRGNTGVLFF
>13|TRBV4-2|TRBJ2-3
CASSQVDEDTQYF
>17|TRBV5-4|TRBJ2-1
CASTLGGAASSYNEQFF
>13|TRBV11-2|TRBJ1-1
CANSPQGFAEAFF
>14|TRBV20-1|TRBJ1-4
CSAGDRAGKEKLFF
>14|TRBV6-1|TRBJ2-4
CATTEGLAANIQYF
>16|TRBV6-4|-
CASTADGTSGSGTQHF
>14|TRBV6-5|TRBJ2-5
CASSDTGTSGAQCF
>15|TRBV4-2|TRBJ2-7
CASSQLEGSSYEQYF
>14|TRBV11-3|TRBJ1-4
CANSLCEDGEKLFF
>15|TRBV6-1|TRBJ1-5
CTSSSQRVGNQPQHF
>13|TRBV20-1|TRBJ1-1
CSARSRQMTEAFF
>16|TRBV6-6|TRBJ1-5
CASSHGGRYSNQPQHF
>15|TRBV12-3/TRBV12-4|TRBJ2-7
CASRPANCTFYEQYF
>15|TRBV7-2|TRBJ1-5
CASRKDGTVNQPQHF
>13|TRBV20-1|TRBJ2-1
CSARNQPGNEQFF
>15|TRBV20-1|TRBJ2-1
CSANPTSGRANQQFF
>13|TRBV6-5|TRBJ2-5
CASSSPGSETQHF
>15|TRBV20-1|TRBJ2-3
CSARLLSARTDTQYF
>15|TRBV6-1|TRBJ1-1
CASSVGGPRNTEAFF
>16|TRBV6-5|TRBJ2-5
CASRESLVGGTETQYF
>14|TRBV11-2|TRBJ1-5
CASSTRQGDLPQHF
>13|TRBV11-3|TRBJ1-5
CASSLGYNQPQNF
>17|TRBV5-4|TRBJ2-5
CASSSVLLAGAGGPQYF
>17|TRBV4-1|TRBJ1-1
CASSHGGFLGGNTEAFF
>16|TRBV20-1|TRBJ2-1
CSASSAGPTTPNEEFF
>14|TRBV12-3/TRBV12-4|TRBJ1-1
CASSTGFTNTEAFF
>11|TRBV12-3/TRBV12-4|TRBJ1-2
CASSLLRGYTF
>15|TRBV12-5|TRBJ1-1
CASAIRDSAATEAFF
>15|TRBV30|TRBJ2-3
CAWSGTSWRTDTQYF
>18|TRBV24-1|TRBJ2-5
CATSDRWTSGGKQETQYF
>12|TRBV5-5|TRBJ2-7
CANSSPNRALYF
>14|TRBV6-6|TRBJ1-1
CASTSGGMNTEAFF